These 10 T cell receptor beta chains originate from one sample sequenced in a study of metastatic and nonmetastatic thyroid tumors (dated by TCRdb to 2018 to 2021). No treatment had been received by any patient before thyroid surgery. The library was made by PCR. The instrument given in TCRdb is Illumina HiSeq 4000. TCRdb ran its own pipeline on the public reads, namely fastp trimming at Q25 and MiXCR clone calling, and kept in-frame beta chains. This sample lists some 20,000 clones; over 20% were detected once. The ten largest make up about 10% of the sample. Sequenced input: tumor tissue. Receptors originate from a male donor with papillary thyroid cancer or a benign thyroid nodule (not recorded which). Some clones in this sample may be carry-over from other donors' samples.

The rearrangement uses TRBV6-5 and TRBJ1-2; the match to TRBD1 covers 8 bases. Germline values: CDR1 MNHEY, CDR2 SVGAGI. This CDR3 region has 16 residues. J was trimmed by 4 bases and V by 2 bases; bases with no gene match: 9. This chain's CDR3 is CASSYRRDRPPYGYTF. CDR3 sequence (DNA): TGTGCCAGCAGTTACCGGAGGGACAGGCCGCCCTATGGCTACACCTTC.

The table lists this clone with many counts. This chain uses TRBV6-5 with TRBJ2-3; 10 bases agree with TRBD2. CDR1 is MNHEY, CDR2 SVGAGI, per germline. The trim removed 4 bases at V and 4 bases at J, leaving 5 bases unmatched. The CDR3 covers 15 residues. The CDR3 is CASSSGAGGADTQYF. CDR3 nucleotides: TGTGCCAGCAGTTCCGGAGCGGGAGGGGCAGATACGCAGTATTTT.

V and J are TRBV24-1 and TRBJ1-5; D gene uncertain. The CDR3 covers 14 residues. Germline V gene data show CDR1 as KGHDR and CDR2 as SFDVKD. Trimming took 2 bases from V and 6 from J, leaving 10 bases between them. The CDR3 DNA reads as TGTGCCACCAGTGATTCAGAAAGAGGTCAGCCCCAGCATTTT. As protein: CATSDSERGQPQHF.

This clone was seen ten or more times. Its ends do not fully match the called genes, so a read error is possible. The chain joins TRBV6-6 to TRBJ2-2; D possibly uses TRBD1 or TRBD2 (5 bases each). This CDR3 has 17 amino acids. Germline V gene lookup returns CDR1 MNHNY and CDR2 SVGAGI (reference sequence). In DNA form, the CDR3 reads TGTGCCAGCATTTACGACTGGGGGTGGGAAACCGCCGGGGAGCTGTTTTTT. Protein sequence: CASIYDWGWETAGELFF.

This chain uses TRBV28 with TRBJ2-1, with D maybe TRBD2 (5 bases). V dropped 7 bases and J dropped 4 bases, with 29 bases sitting between them. The CDR3 length is 19 residues. Per germline, CDR1 MDHEN and CDR2 SYDVKM. The CDR3 DNA reads as TGTGCCAGCATCAACAAAGTTCACACCGGCTTGGGGAGATACAATGAGCAGTTCTTC. Translating it yields CASINKVHTGLGRYNEQFF.

This clone showed up many times. This rearrangement joins TRBV12-3 or TRBV12-4 to TRBJ1-3, with unresolved D. Trimming removed 1 base from V and 0 bases from J, with 7 bases in between. The CDR3 extends over 15 amino acids. The CDR3 loop is CASSLGYSSGNTIYF. The CDR3 DNA sequence: TGTGCCAGCAGTTTAGGATATAGCTCTGGAAACACCATATATTTT.

In this sample, this clone turned up many times. This chain links TRBV27 with TRBJ2-5; TRBD1 matches at 7 bases. J was trimmed by 4 bases and V by 11 bases; bases with no gene match: 10. The CDR3 length is 13 residues. Germline CDR1 MNHEY, CDR2 SMNVEV (reference sequence). The chain's CDR3 is CASSAQGRETQYF. The CDR3 bases are TGTGCCTCCAGTGCACAGGGGAGAGAGACCCAGTACTTC.

This clone was seen repeatedly, ten times or more. This chain joins TRBV6-1 and TRBJ2-1, with 9 bases aligning to TRBD2. The ends lost 6 bases at V and 4 bases at J; junction bases unmatched: 7. Per the germline V gene, CDR1 is MNHNS and CDR2 is SASEGT. CDR3 length: 15 residues. In nucleotides, the CDR3 is TGTGCCAGCAGCCGAGCGGGAGGAGGTTACAATGAGCAGTTCTTC. Amino acids: CASSRAGGGYNEQFF.

In its sample, this clone was seen many times. The V gene is TRBV19, the J gene TRBJ2-3; maybe TRBD2 (6 bases). The CDR3 consists of 14 residues. Germline V lookup: CDR1 LNHDA, CDR2 SQIVND (reference sequence). Trimming shortened V by 5 bases and J by 8 bases, and 17 bases separated the two germline ends. The CDR3, as DNA: TGTGCCAGTAGTCAAACGGGGGTCGTAGCTACGCAGTATTTT. Translating it yields CASSQTGVVATQYF.

This clone showed up many times. V is TRBV30 and J is TRBJ1-6; no definite D call. CDR3 length equals 15 residues. CDR1 GTSNPN and CDR2 SVGIG come from the germline V gene (reference sequence). V lost 4 bases and J 4 bases, leaving 14 bases between the germline ends. CDR3 nucleotide sequence: TGTGCCTGGACCGTTGACACCCTGTATAATTCACCCCTCCACTTT. Amino acid sequence: CAWTVDTLYNSPLHF.